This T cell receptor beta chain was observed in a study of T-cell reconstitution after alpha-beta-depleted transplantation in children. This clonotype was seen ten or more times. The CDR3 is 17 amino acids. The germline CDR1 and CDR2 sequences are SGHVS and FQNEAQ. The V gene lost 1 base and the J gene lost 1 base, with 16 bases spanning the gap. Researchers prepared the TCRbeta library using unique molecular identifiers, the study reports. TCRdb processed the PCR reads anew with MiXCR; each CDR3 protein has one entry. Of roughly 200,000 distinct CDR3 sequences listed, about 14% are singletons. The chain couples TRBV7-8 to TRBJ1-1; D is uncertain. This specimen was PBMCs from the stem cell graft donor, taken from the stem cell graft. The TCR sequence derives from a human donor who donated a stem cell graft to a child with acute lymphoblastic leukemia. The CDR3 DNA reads TGTGCCAGCAGCTTAGTGGGCCCTTGGGGTGGGAACACTGAAGCTTTCTTT. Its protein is CASSLVGPWGGNTEAFF.